Below are 32 T cell receptor beta chains sequenced from a single sample in a study of esophageal squamous cell carcinoma tumors. Amplification combined a P20EA primer and a TCR alpha or TCR beta constant-region primer, then a nested second PCR used CA2 or CB2. TCR genes were amplified by unbiased adaptor ligation RT-PCR, with reverse transcription primed by a polyT18-containing BSL-18E primer. TCRdb used MiXCR to reprocess the 5' RACE reads, holding one entry per CDR3 protein. In the table there are around 5,200 distinct CDR3 sequences, about 20% of which are singletons. Material for sequencing was tumor tissue. The source of these receptors is a man between 45 and 80 years old with esophageal squamous cell carcinoma.

This clonotype was found once. A much larger clone is a single base away; this may be a read error. The V and J genes are TRBV10-3 and TRBJ2-1; 9 bases are a match to TRBD2. This CDR3 contains 15 residues. Looked up from germline, CDR1 is ENHRY and CDR2 is SYGVKD. This CDR3 reads CVISEDSGSINEQFF. In nucleotides, the CDR3 is TGTGTCATCAGTGAAGATAGCGGGAGTATCAATGAGCAGTTCTTC.

This clonotype is a singleton in its sample. The V and J genes are TRBV3-1 and TRBJ2-3, with 8 positions matching TRBD2. Trimming cost V 1 base and J 7 bases; bases outside gene matches: 7. Germline V gene sequence: CDR1 LGHDT, CDR2 YNNKEL (reference sequence). The CDR3 runs to 15 residues. The CDR3 nucleotides read TGTGCCAGCAGCCAAGGGAGCGGGAGACCAAATACGCAGTATTTT. It is translated as CASSQGSGRPNTQYF.

The CDR3 DNA sequence: TGTGCCAGTAGTATTGCGGCAGGACAGGGCGCCTACGAGCAGTACTTC. Translation gives CASSIAAGQGAYEQYF. V and J are TRBV19 and TRBJ2-7, with 8 bases aligning to TRBD1. CDR3 length equals 16 residues. Germline CDR1 LNHDA, CDR2 SQIVND (reference sequence). Unmatched junction bases numbered 9, after V lost 3 bases and J lost 2 bases.

The CDR3 region has the DNA TGTGCCAGCAACTCCGGGGAGGGTAATGAAAAACTGTTTTTT. This encodes CASNSGEGNEKLFF. This chain connects TRBV2 to TRBJ1-4; D is uncertain. Trimming pared 7 bases from V and 4 bases from J, leaving 13 bases between. Germline-derived CDR1 and CDR2 are SNHLY and FYNNEI. The CDR3 spans 14 residues.

By frequency in the sample, this clonotype is medium-sized. The CDR3 loop reads CASSPSSRQFF. The DNA of the CDR3 is TGTGCCAGCAGCCCCAGCTCTAGGCAGTTCTTC. The J gene is TRBJ2-1, the V gene TRBV11-2; D uncertain. The CDR3 consists of 11 residues. Germline CDR1 is SGHAT and CDR2 is FQNNGV. Trimming stripped 5 bases from V and 12 bases from J, with 11 bases between.

With regard to this clonotype: A much larger clone differs by one base, so this may be a read error. The chain links TRBV7-2 to TRBJ1-1, with D maybe TRBD1 (5 bases). The CDR3 has 14 amino acids. Deletions cut 4 bases from V and 0 bases from J, with 9 bases between. Germline loops: CDR1 SGHTA, CDR2 FQGNSA. The CDR3 spells CASSSDSMNTEAFF. CDR3 nucleotide sequence: TGTGCCAGCAGCTCCGACAGCATGAACACTGAAGCTTTCTTT.

This sequence joins TRBV7-6 and TRBJ2-1; 10 bases are shared with TRBD2. Trimming took 2 bases from V and 2 from J; bases not matched to a gene: 9. This CDR3 has 18 amino acids. Germline V gene lookup returns CDR1 SGHVS and CDR2 FNYEAQ. CDR3 DNA sequence: TGTGCCAGCAGCTTATGGCTAGCGGGAGATAGAACCTACAATGAGCAGTTCTTC. Translated: CASSLWLAGDRTYNEQFF.

By share of the sample, this clonotype is medium-sized. CDR3 nucleotides: TGTGCCAGCAGCGGGACAGGCCTACAAGAGACCCAGTACTTC. As protein: CASSGTGLQETQYF. The genes are TRBV2 and TRBJ2-5; 8 bases map to TRBD1. Germline assignment: CDR1 SNHLY and CDR2 FYNNEI. V shed 6 bases and J 2 bases; nucleotides not matched to a gene: 5. The CDR3 has 14 residues. The full variable domain, rest sourced from reference TRBV2 and TRBJ2-5, is EPEVTQTPSHQVTQMGQEVILRCVPISNHLYFYWYRQILGQKVEFLVSFYNNEISEKSEIFDDQFSVERPDGSNFTLKIRSTKLEDSAMYFCASSGTGLQETQYFGPGTRLLVL.

To note about this clonotype: One junction end does not reproduce the germline sequence, and a read error may be involved. In DNA, the CDR3 is TGTGCCAGCAGCTCGCCAAATAGGGCCGACTCCTACGATGAGCAGTTCTTC. Protein product: CASSSPNRADSYDEQFF. The J gene is TRBJ2-1, the V gene TRBV7-9; D not certain. In germline, CDR1 is SEHNR, CDR2 FQNEAQ (reference sequence). This CDR3 comprises 17 residues. Supplemented by reference TRBV7-9 and TRBJ2-1, the full variable domain reads DTGVSQNPRHKITKRGQNVTFRCDPISEHNRLYWYRQTLGQGPEFLTYFQNEAQLEKSRLLSDRFSAERPKGSFSTLEIQRTEQGDSAMYLCASSSPNRADSYDEQFFGPGTRLTVL.

This clonotype is medium-sized. The chain employs TRBV20-1 and TRBJ2-7; 7 nucleotides agree with TRBD1. V lost 0 bases to trimming and J lost 0 bases; unmatched junction nucleotides: 5. The CDR3 totals 15 residues. The germline CDR1 and CDR2 sequences are DFQATT and SNEGSKA (reference sequence). This chain's CDR3 is CSARDLGQSSYEQYF. The CDR3 DNA follows: TGCAGTGCTAGAGATTTGGGACAGAGCTCCTACGAGCAGTACTTC.

The V gene is TRBV18, the J gene TRBJ1-6; perhaps TRBD1 as D (5 bases). The CDR3 runs 16 residues. Germline CDR1 KGHSH, CDR2 LQKENI. Trimming took 1 base from V and 10 from J, leaving 17 bases between them. CDR3 coding DNA: TGTGCCAGCTCACCACGGGGTTGGGGCGGAGAATCACCCCTCCACTTT. It codes for CASSPRGWGGESPLHF.

Judged by abundance, this clonotype is medium-sized. This rearrangement joins TRBV28 to TRBJ2-7, with 12 positions matching TRBD2. V was clipped by 6 bases and J by 2 bases; unmatched bases: 14. Per the germline V gene, CDR1 is MDHEN and CDR2 is SYDVKM. The CDR3 totals 18 residues. The CDR3 coding sequence is TGTGCCAGCAGACTAAGAGGGCTAGCGGGAGGGTTGACCTACGAGCAGTACTTC. It codes for CASRLRGLAGGLTYEQYF.

The rearrangement links TRBV20-1 to TRBJ2-7; D call uncertain. Germline V CDR1 and CDR2: DFQATT, SNEGSKA (reference sequence). Trimming pared 6 bases from V and 2 bases from J, leaving 8 bases between. The CDR3 has 11 amino acids. The CDR3 DNA reads as TGCAGTGCCACAAAAGCCTACGAGCAGTACTTC. Amino acids: CSATKAYEQYF.

In its sample, this clonotype ranks as medium-sized. The rearrangement links TRBV20-1 to TRBJ2-5, with 9 bases that match TRBD2. V lost 0 bases, J lost 2 bases, and 4 bases stayed unmatched. CDR1 and CDR2 (germline): DFQATT, SNEGSKA (reference sequence). CDR3 length equals 15 residues. CDR3: CSARDGAGGQETQYF. CDR3 nucleotides: TGCAGTGCTAGAGATGGGGCGGGAGGGCAAGAGACCCAGTACTTC.

The chain employs TRBV11-2 and TRBJ2-7; D is ambiguous. CDR1 is SGHAT and CDR2 is FQNNGV in the germline V gene. Trimming removed 5 bases at V and 2 bases at J, with 22 bases between. The CDR3 consists of 17 residues. The chain's CDR3 is CASSRHFGLNQTYEQYF. CDR3 sequence (DNA): TGTGCCAGCAGCCGGCACTTCGGCCTTAACCAGACCTACGAGCAGTACTTC.

This clonotype is termed medium-sized. The chain uses TRBV19 and TRBJ1-4; possible D gene TRBD1, 6 bases. The CDR3 is 15 residues long. The germline V gene has CDR1 LNHDA and CDR2 SQIVND (reference sequence). V was pared by 2 bases and J by 0 bases, with 7 bases between. The CDR3 here is CASSIRTATNEKLFF. The CDR3 nucleotides are TGTGCCAGTAGTATACGGACAGCAACTAATGAAAAACTGTTTTTT.

Sample share makes this clonotype medium-sized. The chain is built from TRBV7-2 and TRBJ2-3; D may be TRBD2 (6 bases). CDR3 length equals 14 residues. Germline lookup yields CDR1 SGHTA and CDR2 FQGNSA. V lost 1 base and J lost 3, with 8 bases in between. Written as DNA, the CDR3 is TGTGCCAGCAGCTTAGACGGGAGAACAGATACGCAGTATTTT. It specifies CASSLDGRTDTQYF. Full variable domain (rest looked up from reference TRBV7-2 and TRBJ2-3): GAGVSQSPSNKVTEKGKDVELRCDPISGHTALYWYRQSLGQGLEFLIYFQGNSAPDKSGLPSDRFSAERTGGSVSTLTIQRTQQEDSAVYLCASSLDGRTDTQYFGPGTRLTVL.

By its share, this clonotype is medium-sized. CDR3 amino acids: CASSATGSGNTIYF. CDR3 DNA sequence: TGTGCCAGCAGCGCCACAGGGTCGGGAAACACCATATATTTT. The genes are TRBV11-2 and TRBJ1-3, with D perhaps matching TRBD1 (6 bases). CDR1 and CDR2 (germline): SGHAT, FQNNGV. The CDR3 covers 14 residues. Trimming pared 5 bases from V and 4 bases from J, leaving 12 bases between.

This clonotype was counted a few times. This chain uses TRBV4-1 with TRBJ2-5; 12 nucleotides match TRBD2. The ends lost 1 base at V and 2 bases at J; junction bases unmatched: 11. The CDR3 consists of 19 residues. Germline V gives CDR1 MGHRA, CDR2 YSYEKL. The CDR3 sequence: CASSQGGSGLAGTQETQYF. CDR3 bases: TGCGCCAGCAGCCAAGGGGGATCCGGACTAGCGGGGACACAAGAGACCCAGTACTTC.

This clonotype is medium-sized by share. The genes are TRBV20-1 and TRBJ1-3; no reliable D call. V lost 1 base and J 0 bases, leaving 10 bases between the germline ends. Germline CDR1 is DFQATT and CDR2 is SNEGSKA (reference sequence). The CDR3 runs 15 residues. The CDR3 sequence is CSARVYRGSGNTIYF. As DNA, the CDR3 is TGCAGTGCTAGAGTTTACCGAGGCTCTGGAAACACCATATATTTT.

The sample holds a few counts of this clonotype. This chain uses TRBV12-3 or TRBV12-4 with TRBJ1-2; TRBD1 agrees at 7 bases. Unmatched junction bases numbered 6, after V lost 6 bases and J lost 5 bases. The CDR3 has 13 amino acids. For the CDR3, the DNA is TGTGCCAGCAGCATGACAGGGTCTTATGGCTACACCTTC. This codes for CASSMTGSYGYTF.

This clonotype appeared a few times. The rearrangement uses TRBV10-3 and TRBJ2-3, with a possible D match to TRBD2 (5 bases). The CDR3 spans 15 residues. CDR1 is ENHRY and CDR2 is SYGVKD in the germline V gene. V dropped 6 bases and J dropped 6 bases, with 19 bases sitting between them. CDR3 coding DNA: TGTGCCATCAGGCAGAGGGCCTCGGTCGGGGATACGCAGTATTTT. As protein: CAIRQRASVGDTQYF.

Within the sample, this clonotype is medium-sized. The chain carries TRBV21-1 and TRBJ1-5. TRBV21-1 is marked as a pseudogene. This CDR3 has 14 amino acids. The CDR3 is CASSKSRMNQPQHF. For the CDR3, the DNA is TGTGCCAGCAGCAAAAGCAGGATGAATCAGCCCCAGCATTTT.

J is TRBJ2-1 and V is TRBV11-2; D not certain. The CDR3 is made up of 15 amino acids. V gave up 1 base and J gave up 1 base, with 8 bases separating them. Per germline, CDR1 SGHAT and CDR2 FQNNGV. CDR3 sequence (DNA): TGTGCCAGCAGCTTAGGAGGAACTTCCTACAATGAGCAGTTCTTC. Its protein is CASSLGGTSYNEQFF.

This clonotype was picked up a small number of times. This chain joins TRBV25-1 and TRBJ2-5; D call uncertain. The ends were cut back, 4 bases at V and 1 base at J, with 7 bases in the middle. The CDR3 loop spans 13 amino acids. Per the germline V gene, CDR1 is MGHDK and CDR2 is SYGVNS. CDR3 DNA sequence: TGTGCCAGCAGTGCTTGGGGCCAAGAGACCCAGTACTTC. Translated, it gives CASSAWGQETQYF.

This clonotype has more than one count but fewer than ten. The V and J genes are TRBV20-1 and TRBJ2-7; D possibly matches TRBD1 or TRBD2 (5 bases each). Germline V CDR1 and CDR2: DFQATT, SNEGSKA (reference sequence). CDR3 length equals 12 residues. V lost 3 bases to trimming and J lost 7 bases, with 13 bases between them. This chain's CDR3 is CSASRGPGEQYF. The CDR3 DNA sequence: TGCAGTGCTAGTAGGGGTCCGGGGGAGCAGTACTTC.

This clonotype showed up many times. The chain combines TRBV9 with TRBJ2-7; weak D call: TRBD1 (5 bases). CDR1 SGDLS and CDR2 YYNGEE come from the germline V gene. V lost 0 bases and J 2 bases, leaving 12 bases between the germline ends. This CDR3 region has 15 residues. CDR3 DNA: TGTGCCAGCAGCGTAGCCCCACAGGAGACCTACGAGCAGTACTTC. This gives the protein CASSVAPQETYEQYF.

The chain couples TRBV12-3 or TRBV12-4 to TRBJ2-5; TRBD2 agrees at 12 bases. This CDR3 contains 14 residues. Trimming removed 7 bases from V and 5 bases from J; junction bases left unmatched: 5. The CDR3 DNA sequence: TGTGCCAGCACCCAAACTAGCGGGAGGGAGACCCAGTACTTC. This gives the protein CASTQTSGRETQYF.

Within the sample, this clonotype is large (0.1 to 1%). The rearrangement joins TRBV9 to TRBJ1-2; D is perhaps TRBD1 (5 bases). This CDR3 is 14 amino acids long. Germline values: CDR1 SGDLS, CDR2 YYNGEE. V shed 4 bases and J shed 4 bases, with 14 bases lying between them. The CDR3 loop is CASSPAGWAYGYTF. The CDR3 nucleotides are TGTGCCAGCAGCCCAGCAGGGTGGGCCTATGGCTACACCTTC.

This chain links TRBV20-1 with TRBJ2-7; weak D call: TRBD1 (6 bases). Trimming removed 5 bases at V and 0 bases at J, with 14 bases between. There are 14 residues in the CDR3. Germline assignment: CDR1 DFQATT and CDR2 SNEGSKA (reference sequence). CDR3 DNA: TGCAGTGCTTACGACAGGCGTACCTCCTACGAGCAGTACTTC. This translates into CSAYDRRTSYEQYF.

Sample share makes this clonotype large (0.1 to 1%). This sequence joins TRBV2 and TRBJ2-1; weak D call: TRBD2 (6 bases). CDR3 length: 13 amino acids. Germline CDR1 reads SNHLY; CDR2 reads FYNNEI. Trimming pared 5 bases from V and 7 bases from J, leaving 12 bases between. CDR3 amino acids: CASSLGLLNEQFF. The CDR3 DNA reads as TGTGCCAGCAGTTTGGGACTCCTAAATGAGCAGTTCTTC. The variable domain in full, with the rest retrieved from reference TRBV2 and TRBJ2-1, is EPEVTQTPSHQVTQMGQEVILRCVPISNHLYFYWYRQILGQKVEFLVSFYNNEISEKSEIFDDQFSVERPDGSNFTLKIRSTKLEDSAMYFCASSLGLLNEQFFGPGTRLTVL.

The V and J genes are TRBV14 and TRBJ2-5; D is possibly TRBD2 (6 bases). The CDR3 covers 14 residues. Deletions cut 0 bases from V and 3 bases from J, with 8 bases between. In germline, CDR1 is SGHDN, CDR2 FVKESK. CDR3 bases: TGTGCCAGCAGCCAAGAGGACTACAAAGAGACCCAGTACTTC. This encodes CASSQEDYKETQYF.